These T cell receptor beta chains were read from a single sample in a study of blood T cell repertoires in COVID-19. Here immunoSEQ multiplex PCR was the method, and the copy in TCRdb shows in-frame clones only, minus some. The table shows around 200,000 clones, with 75% to 90% occurring only once. The sequenced material came from PBMCs or T cells enriched from blood (not recorded which). These receptor sequences come from a woman aged 25 to 39 who had been exposed to COVID-19. Both conserved end residues are part of each CDR3. The D gene is left open where the match is weak. Not all rows give a size; the values are once, few, many and, for expanded clones, a class.

d_gene: -; v_gene: TRBV10-3; abundance: -; j_gene: TRBJ1-5; CDR3aa: CAIQDRENQPQHF; CDR3nt: TGTGCCATACAGGACAGAGAGAATCAGCCCCAGCATTTT
d_gene: -; v_gene: TRBV12-5; abundance: -; j_gene: TRBJ1-1; CDR3aa: CASGLVGQWENTEAFF; CDR3nt: TGTGCTAGTGGTTTGGTAGGACAGTGGGAGAACACTGAAGCTTTCTTT
d_gene: -; v_gene: TRBV18; abundance: -; j_gene: TRBJ1-4; CDR3aa: CASSPWGPPNEKLFF; CDR3nt: TGTGCCAGCTCACCATGGGGGCCCCCTAATGAAAAACTGTTTTTT
d_gene: -; v_gene: TRBV4-2; abundance: once; j_gene: TRBJ2-3; CDR3aa: CASSQDGVQGGRADTQYF; CDR3nt: TGTGCCAGCAGCCAAGACGGGGTCCAGGGGGGCAGGGCAGATACGCAGTATTTT
d_gene: TRBD1; v_gene: TRBV27; abundance: -; j_gene: TRBJ2-2; CDR3aa: CASSFQMTGGIRELFF; CDR3nt: TGTGCCAGCAGTTTCCAAATGACAGGGGGCATCCGGGAGCTGTTTTTT
d_gene: -; v_gene: TRBV13; abundance: -; j_gene: TRBJ2-7; CDR3aa: CASSTRVLGYEQYF; CDR3nt: TGTGCCAGCAGCACGAGGGTCCTCGGCTACGAGCAGTACTTC
d_gene: TRBD1; v_gene: TRBV2; abundance: -; j_gene: TRBJ2-7; CDR3aa: CASSEDRAPYEQYF; CDR3nt: TGTGCCAGCAGCGAGGACAGGGCCCCCTACGAGCAGTACTTC
d_gene: TRBD1; v_gene: TRBV14; abundance: -; j_gene: TRBJ2-7; CDR3aa: CASSPRDRGREQYF; CDR3nt: TGTGCCAGCAGCCCTCGGGACAGGGGGCGCGAGCAGTACTTC
d_gene: -; v_gene: TRBV30; abundance: -; j_gene: TRBJ2-1; CDR3aa: CAWATSPIEQFF; CDR3nt: TGTGCCTGGGCAACTAGCCCCATTGAGCAGTTCTTC
d_gene: TRBD2; v_gene: TRBV5-1; abundance: once; j_gene: TRBJ2-3; CDR3aa: CASWTSPITDTQYF; CDR3nt: TGCGCCAGCTGGACTAGCCCCATCACAGATACGCAGTATTTT
d_gene: -; v_gene: TRBV9; abundance: -; j_gene: TRBJ2-5; CDR3aa: CASSVGARPEETQYF; CDR3nt: TGTGCCAGCAGCGTAGGCGCCAGGCCGGAAGAGACCCAGTACTTC
d_gene: -; v_gene: TRBV5-8; abundance: once; j_gene: TRBJ1-5; CDR3aa: CASSIRETSNQPQHF; CDR3nt: TGTGCCAGCAGCATACGGGAGACCAGCAATCAGCCCCAGCATTTT
d_gene: -; v_gene: TRBV6-5; abundance: -; j_gene: TRBJ1-2; CDR3aa: CASTKRLSDGYTF; CDR3nt: TGTGCCAGCACCAAACGACTCAGTGATGGCTACACCTTC
d_gene: -; v_gene: TRBV7-9; abundance: once; j_gene: TRBJ1-4; CDR3aa: CASSWFRTENEKLFF; CDR3nt: TGTGCCAGCAGCTGGTTTCGGACAGAGAATGAAAAACTGTTTTTT
d_gene: -; v_gene: TRBV18; abundance: -; j_gene: TRBJ2-5; CDR3aa: CASSPRSTTGQETQYF; CDR3nt: TGTGCCAGCTCCCCCAGGTCGACTACGGGGCAAGAGACCCAGTACTTC
d_gene: -; v_gene: TRBV27; abundance: -; j_gene: TRBJ1-2; CDR3aa: CASSITNPGGLGHYGGYTF; CDR3nt: TGTGCCAGCAGTATTACGAATCCGGGAGGGCTCGGGCACTATGGCGGCTACACCTTC
d_gene: -; v_gene: TRBV2; abundance: once; j_gene: TRBJ2-3; CDR3aa: CASSEGTPFTDTQYF; CDR3nt: TGTGCCAGCAGTGAAGGGACACCTTTCACAGATACGCAGTATTTT
d_gene: TRBD2; v_gene: TRBV5-1; abundance: -; j_gene: TRBJ2-7; CDR3aa: CASSWGLAGAYAYEQYF; CDR3nt: TGCGCCAGCAGCTGGGGACTAGCGGGGGCTTATGCCTACGAGCAGTACTTC
d_gene: -; v_gene: TRBV6-5; abundance: -; j_gene: TRBJ2-3; CDR3aa: CASSYSKFPVTDTQYF; CDR3nt: TGTGCCAGCAGTTACTCGAAGTTCCCAGTTACAGATACGCAGTATTTT
d_gene: -; v_gene: TRBV2; abundance: -; j_gene: TRBJ2-1; CDR3aa: CASSEMGEGEQFF; CDR3nt: TGTGCCAGCAGTGAAATGGGCGAGGGTGAGCAGTTCTTC
d_gene: -; v_gene: TRBV14; abundance: -; j_gene: TRBJ1-3; CDR3aa: CASSPNRAGNTIYF; CDR3nt: TGTGCCAGCAGCCCAAACAGAGCTGGAAACACCATATATTTT
d_gene: -; v_gene: TRBV2; abundance: -; j_gene: TRBJ2-1; CDR3aa: CASFPDVNEQFF; CDR3nt: TGTGCCAGCTTTCCAGATGTCAATGAGCAGTTCTTC
d_gene: -; v_gene: TRBV11-3; abundance: -; j_gene: TRBJ2-1; CDR3aa: CASSLGAGAHNEQFF; CDR3nt: TGTGCCAGCAGCTTAGGGGCAGGGGCCCACAATGAGCAGTTCTTC
d_gene: TRBD2; v_gene: TRBV2; abundance: -; j_gene: TRBJ2-1; CDR3aa: CASRPAGGSYNEQFF; CDR3nt: TGTGCCAGCAGACCGGCGGGGGGCTCCTACAATGAGCAGTTCTTC
d_gene: TRBD2; v_gene: TRBV7-2; abundance: -; j_gene: TRBJ2-1; CDR3aa: CASSLGFASGGYNEQFF; CDR3nt: TGTGCCAGCAGCTTAGGTTTCGCTAGCGGGGGGTACAATGAGCAGTTCTTC
d_gene: -; v_gene: TRBV7-9; abundance: -; j_gene: TRBJ2-7; CDR3aa: CASMVWTSNVYEQYF; CDR3nt: TGTGCCAGCATGGTATGGACAAGTAACGTCTACGAGCAGTACTTC
d_gene: -; v_gene: TRBV7-3; abundance: -; j_gene: TRBJ2-6; CDR3aa: CASSSRTGSGANVLTF; CDR3nt: TGTGCCAGCAGCTCTAGGACTGGCTCTGGGGCCAACGTCCTGACTTTC
d_gene: -; v_gene: TRBV5-4; abundance: -; j_gene: TRBJ2-1; CDR3aa: CASSLGREPYNEQFF; CDR3nt: TGTGCCAGCAGCTTGGGGCGGGAACCCTACAATGAGCAGTTCTTC
d_gene: TRBD1; v_gene: TRBV28; abundance: once; j_gene: TRBJ1-1; CDR3aa: CASSPGGDRGLTEAFF; CDR3nt: TGTGCCAGCAGTCCTGGAGGGGACAGGGGGCTTACTGAAGCTTTCTTT
d_gene: -; v_gene: TRBV3-1/TRBV3-2; abundance: -; j_gene: TRBJ2-2; CDR3aa: CASSPLSGGELFF; CDR3nt: TGTGCCAGCAGCCCTCTTTCGGGCGGGGAGCTGTTTTTT
d_gene: -; v_gene: TRBV19; abundance: -; j_gene: TRBJ1-2; CDR3aa: CASTMRLNYGYTF; CDR3nt: TGTGCCAGTACCATGAGGCTAAACTATGGCTACACCTTC
d_gene: TRBD1; v_gene: TRBV3-1/TRBV3-2; abundance: once; j_gene: TRBJ1-5; CDR3aa: CASSHGTGNNQPQHF; CDR3nt: TGTGCCAGCAGCCACGGGACAGGGAACAATCAGCCCCAGCATTTT
d_gene: -; v_gene: TRBV7-2; abundance: -; j_gene: TRBJ1-2; CDR3aa: CASSLGTGPFNYGYTF; CDR3nt: TGTGCCAGCAGCTTAGGCACAGGGCCTTTTAACTATGGCTACACCTTC
d_gene: TRBD2; v_gene: TRBV5-6; abundance: -; j_gene: TRBJ2-5; CDR3aa: CASSLGLAGEETQYF; CDR3nt: TGTGCCAGCAGCCTAGGACTAGCTGGAGAAGAGACCCAGTACTTC